The rows below give T cell receptor beta chains drawn from one sample of a study of CD8 T cells in Susac syndrome. TCRdb re-derived calls from the immunoSEQ multiplex PCR reads in MiXCR, one entry per CDR3 protein. The sample has 90,000 to 150,000 distinct CDR3 sequences, approximately 94% seen once. Specimen: CD4+ T cells from PBMCs. The receptors were gathered from a human donor in good health. Both conserved end residues are part of each CDR3. D genes are given only for firm matches. Size values are once, few and many counts, or a class for expanded clones, and some rows have none.

TRBJ2-7,.,TRBD1,TRBV27,TGTGCCAGCAGTTTGGGCAGGGACAGGGTGGACTACGAGCAGTACTTC,CASSLGRDRVDYEQYF
TRBJ2-1,.,TRBD2,TRBV27,TGTGCCAGCAGTTTGTATCTAGCGGACTACAATGAGCAGTTCTTC,CASSLYLADYNEQFF
TRBJ2-2,.,.,TRBV2,TGTGCCAGCAGCCTTATAGTAACCGGGGAGCTGTTTTTT,CASSLIVTGELFF
TRBJ2-4,.,.,TRBV20-1,TGCAGTGCTTACAGGGTAGCCAAAAACATTCAGTACTTC,CSAYRVAKNIQYF
TRBJ2-5,.,.,TRBV5-1,TGCGCCAGCAGCTTGGCCTCGCGGACTGAAGAGACCCAGTACTTC,CASSLASRTEETQYF
TRBJ2-2,.,TRBD2,TRBV2,TGTGCCAGCAACTTACTAGCGGGAAGAGGCGGGGAGCTGTTTTTT,CASNLLAGRGGELFF
TRBJ1-3,.,.,TRBV2,TGTGCCAGCAGCTCGGGCATCTCAGGAAACACCATATATTTT,CASSSGISGNTIYF
TRBJ1-2,.,.,TRBV20-1,TGCAGTGTTAACCCATACGGTGGATATGGCTACACCTTC,CSVNPYGGYGYTF
TRBJ2-5,.,.,TRBV15,TGTGCCACCAGCCTTATCGTTGGGCATCAAGAGACCCAGTACTTC,CATSLIVGHQETQYF
TRBJ2-7,.,.,TRBV3-1,TGTGCCAGCAGCAGTCGGGACCTGGTGGGCTACGAGCAGTACTTC,CASSSRDLVGYEQYF
TRBJ2-6,.,.,TRBV19,TGTGCCAGTAGTATATCGAGGCAGCGACCGTCTGGGGCCAACGTCCTGACTTTC,CASSISRQRPSGANVLTF
TRBJ2-5,.,.,TRBV5-1,TGCGCCAGCAGCTCCGCCCTAGCGAATCAAGAGACCCAGTACTTC,CASSSALANQETQYF
TRBJ2-2,.,TRBD2,TRBV29-1,TGCAGCGCCGCGACTAGCGGGGCCGGGGAGCTGTTTTTT,CSAATSGAGELFF
TRBJ2-1,.,TRBD2,TRBV5-4,TGTGCCAGCAGCTTGACTAGCGGGAGTTACAATGAGCAGTTCTTC,CASSLTSGSYNEQFF
TRBJ2-1,.,TRBD2,TRBV19,TGTGCCAGTAGTACCCCGGGACTAGCCTACAATGAGCAGTTCTTC,CASSTPGLAYNEQFF
TRBJ2-1,.,TRBD2,TRBV29-1,TGCAGCGTTGGGGAGGGACTAGCGAACAATGAGCAGTTCTTC,CSVGEGLANNEQFF
TRBJ2-6,.,.,TRBV7-8,TGTGCCAGCAGCTCTCGCGATATAGGTTCGTGGGCCAACGTCCTGACTTTC,CASSSRDIGSWANVLTF
TRBJ2-3,once,.,TRBV14,TGTGCCAGCAGCCTGGACTTTTTCACAGATACGCAGTATTTT,CASSLDFFTDTQYF
TRBJ2-1,.,TRBD2,TRBV20-1,TGCAGTGCGGTAGCGGGAGGAACACGGAATGAGCAGTTCTTC,CSAVAGGTRNEQFF
TRBJ2-1,.,.,TRBV27,TGTGCCAGCAGCCGGACAGCTCGCCTTGGGTCCTACAATGAGCAGTTCTTC,CASSRTARLGSYNEQFF
TRBJ2-7,few,TRBD2,TRBV20-1,TGCAGTGCTGCCCTAGCGGGAGGATACGAGCAGTACTTC,CSAALAGGYEQYF
TRBJ2-5,.,.,TRBV29-1,TGCAGCGTTCGGGACTGGCAAGAGACCCAGTACTTC,CSVRDWQETQYF
TRBJ2-1,.,TRBD1,TRBV30,TGTGCCTGGGACAGGGCTTTTGAGCAGTTCTTC,CAWDRAFEQFF
TRBJ2-5,once,TRBD2,TRBV2,TGTGCCAGCAGTGAAGAACTAGCGGGAGTAGAGACCCAGTACTTC,CASSEELAGVETQYF
TRBJ2-7,.,.,TRBV7-9,TGTGCCAGCAGCTTACCACTAGGGGAGCAGTACTTC,CASSLPLGEQYF
TRBJ2-7,.,TRBD1,TRBV10-3,TGTGCCATCAGTGCCGGACAGGGGATGGGAGAGCAGTACTTC,CAISAGQGMGEQYF
TRBJ1-2,.,.,TRBV7-9,TGTGCCAGCAGCTTATTCGGGAGTGACTATGGCTACACCTTC,CASSLFGSDYGYTF
TRBJ2-1,once,TRBD1,TRBV5-1,TGCGCCAGCAGCTTGGCCCGCCAGGGGGCCGATGAGCAGTTCTTC,CASSLARQGADEQFF
TRBJ1-4,.,.,TRBV18,TGTGCCAGCTCACCGGGCAGGACGCGAACTAATGAAAAACTGTTTTTT,CASSPGRTRTNEKLFF
TRBJ2-7,.,.,TRBV5-1,TGCGCCAGCAGCTTGGAAGCGTGGGGCGAGCAGTACTTC,CASSLEAWGEQYF